The 21 T cell receptor beta chains presented below share a single source sample, sequenced in a study of blood T cell repertoires in COVID-19. Produced via immunoSEQ multiplex PCR; TCRdb's table is partial and in-frame only. The sample has about 80,000 clones, more than 65% seen once. Sequenced sample: peripheral blood. These receptors all stem from an elderly man with acute or convalescent COVID-19.

The sample holds a few counts of this clone. The chain employs TRBV12-5 and TRBJ1-2; the D gene is possibly TRBD1 (6 bases). CDR3 length: 14 amino acids. Germline CDR1 LGHNT, CDR2 FRNRAP. V shed 0 bases and J shed 5 bases, with 10 bases lying between them. The CDR3 sequence is CASGLVGGEYGYTF. CDR3 sequence (DNA): TGTGCTAGTGGTTTGGTAGGGGGGGAGTATGGCTACACCTTC.

This chain links TRBV27 with TRBJ2-7; the match to TRBD1 covers 8 bases. Germline-derived CDR1 and CDR2 are MNHEY and SMNVEV (reference sequence). The CDR3 spans 12 residues. V trimming: 6 bases; J trimming: 3 bases; junction bases outside the gene matches: 1. The CDR3, as DNA: TGTGCCAGCAGAACAGGGGGCTACGAGCAGTACTTC. This gives the protein CASRTGGYEQYF.

The chain combines TRBV3-1 (or the pseudogene TRBV3-2) with TRBJ2-7, with 9 bases that match TRBD1. J gave up 3 bases and V 1 base, and 4 bases lay outside the gene matches. Germline assignment: CDR1 LGHDT and CDR2 YNNKEL (reference sequence). There are 15 residues in the CDR3. CDR3 nucleotide sequence: TGTGCCAGCAGCCAAGCCCCGGGACAGGGCTACGAGCAGTACTTC. Protein product: CASSQAPGQGYEQYF.

The chain combines TRBV2 with TRBJ1-2; maybe TRBD1 (5 bases). The CDR3 is 12 amino acids. CDR1 SNHLY and CDR2 FYNNEI come from the germline V gene. Trimming took off 9 bases at V and 3 bases at J, with 11 bases between the two ends. The CDR3 region has the DNA TGTGCCAGGGCACAGGTCGACTATGGCTACACCTTC. Amino acid sequence: CARAQVDYGYTF.

The chain recombines TRBV18 with TRBJ1-6; D remains ambiguous. V lost 6 bases and J 6 bases, leaving 6 bases between the germline ends. The CDR3 consists of 12 residues. The germline V gene has CDR1 KGHSH and CDR2 LQKENI. The CDR3 loop reads CASSGVNSPLHF. The CDR3 nucleotides read TGTGCCAGCTCGGGAGTTAATTCACCCCTCCACTTT.

The CDR3 bases are TGTGCCAGCAGTCTCTATCAGGGTCCCCAGTACTTC. Translation: CASSLYQGPQYF. The chain uses TRBV5-5 and TRBJ2-5; TRBD1 might be the D (5 bases). Trimming removed 5 bases at V and 9 bases at J, with 14 bases between. CDR3 length: 12 amino acids. Germline V CDR1 and CDR2: SGHKS, YYEKEE (reference sequence).

V usage is TRBV6-5 and J usage is TRBJ1-2; D not certain. The CDR3 runs 14 residues. Between the trimmed V and J ends, which lost 7 bases and 0 bases, there was a span of 12 bases. Germline V lookup: CDR1 MNHEY, CDR2 SVGAGI. CDR3 region: CASISRRSNYGYTF. The CDR3 coding sequence is TGTGCCAGCATCTCTCGCAGGTCTAACTATGGCTACACCTTC.

This clone appeared once. The V gene is TRBV19, the J gene TRBJ1-5; D possibly corresponds to TRBD1 (5 bases). The germline CDR1 and CDR2 sequences are LNHDA and SQIVND (reference sequence). V lost 1 base to trimming and J lost 6 bases, with 13 bases between them. This CDR3 is built from 15 residues. The CDR3 region is CASSIGRRDIQPQHF. The CDR3 region has the DNA TGTGCCAGTAGTATAGGACGCAGGGATATTCAGCCCCAGCATTTT.

The rearrangement links TRBV6-5 to TRBJ2-7; 11 nucleotides match TRBD1. Germline values: CDR1 MNHEY, CDR2 SVGAGI. This CDR3 comprises 14 residues. The trim removed 6 bases at V and 6 bases at J, leaving 7 bases unmatched. For the CDR3, the DNA is TGTGCCAGCAGGACCCGGGACAGGGGGTCCGAGCAGTACTTC. This gives the protein CASRTRDRGSEQYF.

The CDR3 here is CASSIERGLHQPQHF. CDR3 in DNA: TGTGCCAGTAGTATAGAAAGGGGGCTCCATCAGCCCCAGCATTTT. V gene TRBV19 combines with J gene TRBJ1-5; 7 bases agree with TRBD1. CDR3 length: 15 amino acids. The V and J ends lost 0 bases and 5 bases, in that order; junction bases with no gene match: 4. Germline assignment: CDR1 LNHDA and CDR2 SQIVND (reference sequence).

The rearrangement joins TRBV19 to TRBJ2-3; 7 nucleotides line up with TRBD1. The CDR3 runs 15 residues. Trimming at V came to 5 bases and at J to 3 bases, leaving 8 bases not matched to a gene. Per germline, CDR1 LNHDA and CDR2 SQIVND (reference sequence). The CDR3 is CASSDHRGWTDTQYF. The CDR3 DNA sequence: TGTGCCAGTAGTGATCACAGGGGATGGACAGATACGCAGTATTTT.

As DNA, the CDR3 is TGTGCCAGCAGCCCAACTAGCGGGGGGGCCCAAGAGACCCAGTACTTC. This gives the protein CASSPTSGGAQETQYF. This chain connects TRBV5-4 to TRBJ2-5; TRBD2 agrees at 13 bases. CDR1 is SGHNT and CDR2 is YYREEE in the germline V gene (reference sequence). J lost 1 base, V lost 4 bases, and 4 bases had no gene match. The CDR3 has 16 amino acids.

The J gene is TRBJ2-7, the V gene TRBV4-1; D not certain. The germline V and J ends were trimmed by 4 bases and 3 bases, with 10 bases remaining between them. The CDR3 is made up of 13 amino acids. Per the germline V gene, CDR1 is MGHRA and CDR2 is YSYEKL. The CDR3 spells CASSPTEIYEQYF. CDR3 nucleotides: TGCGCCAGCAGCCCGACGGAGATCTACGAGCAGTACTTC.

This clone occurred once. The J gene is TRBJ1-1, the V gene TRBV13; D gene unclear. With 0 bases removed from V and 0 bases from J, the gap between germline ends came to 8 bases. CDR1 and CDR2 (germline): PRHDT, FYEKMQ (reference sequence). This CDR3 has 15 amino acids. DNA of the CDR3: TGTGCCAGCAGCTTAGGCCCAGGTTTGAACACTGAAGCTTTCTTT. Translated, it gives CASSLGPGLNTEAFF.

The V and J genes are TRBV5-1 and TRBJ2-5, with D possibly being TRBD2 (5 bases). The germline V and J ends were trimmed by 3 bases and 5 bases, with 17 bases remaining between them. Per the germline V gene, CDR1 is SGHRS and CDR2 is YFSETQ. The CDR3 contains 15 residues. The CDR3, as DNA: TGCGCCAGCAGCTCCCAGACATCAACGGGGGAGACCCAGTACTTC. Its protein is CASSSQTSTGETQYF. The full variable domain, rest sourced from reference TRBV5-1 and TRBJ2-5, is KAGVTQTPRYLIKTRGQQVTLSCSPISGHRSVSWYQQTPGQGLQFLFEYFSETQRNKGNFPGRFSGRQFSNSRSEMNVSTLELGDSALYLCASSSQTSTGETQYFGPGTRLLVL.

The chain combines TRBV5-4 with TRBJ1-1, with a tentative D call TRBD1 (6 bases). V gave up 3 bases and J gave up 2 bases, with 14 bases separating them. Germline V CDR1 and CDR2: SGHNT, YYREEE (reference sequence). CDR3 length: 15 residues. CDR3 bases: TGTGCCAGCAGCTCTTCTACAGGGTTTAACACTGAAGCTTTCTTT. It encodes CASSSSTGFNTEAFF.

This rearrangement joins TRBV3-1 (or the pseudogene TRBV3-2) to TRBJ1-1, with D uncertain. The length of the CDR3 is 15 residues. The V end lost 1 base, the J end lost 6 bases, and 15 bases lay between the germline ends. Germline V gives CDR1 LGHDT, CDR2 YNNKEL (reference sequence). This CDR3 is CASSQVIRERPEAFF. As DNA, the CDR3 is TGTGCCAGCAGCCAAGTAATCCGGGAAAGGCCTGAAGCTTTCTTT.

The chain links TRBV7-8 to TRBJ1-4; D is undetermined. The V end was cut by 3 bases, the J end by 7 bases, with 9 bases between. CDR3 length: 13 residues. The germline gives CDR1 SGHVS, CDR2 FQNEAQ. CDR3 sequence: CASSFARGEKLFF. CDR3 DNA: TGTGCCAGCAGCTTCGCGCGGGGTGAAAAACTGTTTTTT.

V usage is TRBV4-2 and J usage is TRBJ2-7; tentative D call: TRBD2 (6 bases). Trimming removed 2 bases from V and 2 bases from J, with 16 bases in between. This CDR3 is 16 amino acids long. The germline V gene has CDR1 LGHNA and CDR2 YNFKEQ. The CDR3 nucleotides read TGTGCCAGCAGCCAAAAGGAGGGTCTGACCACCTACGAGCAGTACTTC. This encodes CASSQKEGLTTYEQYF.

V usage is TRBV5-1 and J usage is TRBJ1-2, with D perhaps TRBD1 (5 bases). This CDR3 has 17 amino acids. Germline values: CDR1 SGHRS, CDR2 YFSETQ. The V and J ends lost 2 bases and 2 bases respectively, with 19 bases between them. The CDR3 sequence is CASSLIGVTASNYGYTF. The CDR3 coding sequence is TGCGCCAGCAGCTTAATAGGTGTGACAGCCTCAAACTATGGCTACACCTTC.

The chain has TRBV27 and TRBJ2-6; D may be TRBD1 (7 bases). This CDR3 is 17 amino acids long. Germline values: CDR1 MNHEY, CDR2 SMNVEV (reference sequence). V shed 8 bases and J shed 0 bases, with 17 bases lying between them. The CDR3 region is CASSGSGGNSGANVLTF. The CDR3 DNA reads as TGTGCCAGCTCAGGGTCAGGGGGGAACTCTGGGGCCAACGTCCTGACTTTC.